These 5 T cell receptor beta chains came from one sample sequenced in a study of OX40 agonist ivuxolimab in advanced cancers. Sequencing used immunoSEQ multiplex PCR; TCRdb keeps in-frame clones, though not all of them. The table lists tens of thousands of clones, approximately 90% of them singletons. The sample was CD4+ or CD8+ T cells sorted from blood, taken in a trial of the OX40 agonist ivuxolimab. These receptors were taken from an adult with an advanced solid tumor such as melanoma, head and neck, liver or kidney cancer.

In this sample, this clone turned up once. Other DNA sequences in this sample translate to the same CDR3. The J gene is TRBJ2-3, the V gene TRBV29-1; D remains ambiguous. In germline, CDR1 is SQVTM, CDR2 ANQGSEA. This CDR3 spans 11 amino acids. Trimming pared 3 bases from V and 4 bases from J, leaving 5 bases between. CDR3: CSVDRADTQYF. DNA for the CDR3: TGCAGCGTTGATCGGGCAGATACGCAGTATTTT.

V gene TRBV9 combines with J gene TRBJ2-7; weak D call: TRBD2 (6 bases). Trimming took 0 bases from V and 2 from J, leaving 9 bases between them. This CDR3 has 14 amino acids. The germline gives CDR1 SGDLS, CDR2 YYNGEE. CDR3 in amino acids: CASSVGGKAYEQYF. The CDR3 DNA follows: TGTGCCAGCAGCGTAGGCGGGAAAGCCTACGAGCAGTACTTC.

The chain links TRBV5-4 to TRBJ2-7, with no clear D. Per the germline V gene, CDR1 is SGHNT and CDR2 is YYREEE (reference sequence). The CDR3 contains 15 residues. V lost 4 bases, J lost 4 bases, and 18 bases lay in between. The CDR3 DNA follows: TGTGCCAGCAGCCCCCAGTGGGGTTTAGCTTACGAGCAGTACTTC. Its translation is CASSPQWGLAYEQYF.

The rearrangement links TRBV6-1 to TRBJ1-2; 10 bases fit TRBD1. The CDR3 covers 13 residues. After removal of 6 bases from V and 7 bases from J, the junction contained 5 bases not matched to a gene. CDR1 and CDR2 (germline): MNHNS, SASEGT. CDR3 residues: CASRPDRGLGYTF. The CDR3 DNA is TGTGCCAGCAGACCCGACAGGGGGCTTGGCTACACCTTC.

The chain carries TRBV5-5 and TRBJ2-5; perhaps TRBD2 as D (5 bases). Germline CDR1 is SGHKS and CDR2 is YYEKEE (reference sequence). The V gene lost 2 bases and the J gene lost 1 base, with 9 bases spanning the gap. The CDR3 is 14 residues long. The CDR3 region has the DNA TGTGCCAGCAGCTTTTACGGGGTCCAAGAGACCCAGTACTTC. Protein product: CASSFYGVQETQYF. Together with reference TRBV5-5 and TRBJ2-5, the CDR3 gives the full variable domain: DAGVTQSPTHLIKTRGQQVTLRCSPISGHKSVSWYQQVLGQGPQFIFQYYEKEERGRGNFPDRFSARQFPNYSSELNVNALLLGDSALYLCASSFYGVQETQYFGPGTRLLVL.